This TCR beta chain emerged from a study of blood T cells in healthy people across ages. Germline V lookup: CDR1 MNHEY, CDR2 SVGEGT. The CDR3 length is 15 residues. Only a few counts were recorded for this clonotype. This may be a read error: a much more frequent sequence differs by one nucleotide. Combining a sample-barcoded 5' primer with a J-beta primer mix, a second PCR ran for roughly 6 to 12 cycles. One entry per CDR3 protein, called by TCRdb with MiXCR from the 5' RACE reads. The sample consists of roughly 900,000 distinct CDR3 sequences, around 46% of them appearing once. Material for sequencing was blood. The origin of this receptor is a man younger than 40 in good health. The J gene is TRBJ2-3, the V gene TRBV6-2 or TRBV6-3; D perhaps matches TRBD2 (6 bases). The CDR3 nucleotides are TGTGCCGGCAGTCATTATGGCGGGGCCGCAGATACGCAGTATTTT. It codes for CAGSHYGGAADTQYF.